The source of this TCR beta chain is a study of blood T cell repertoires in COVID-19. Looking at the study overall: Samples of COVID-19 (acute and convalescent) were obtained from the United States, Italy and Spain. PBMCs, B-cell-depleted T cells, or T cells provided the cDNA or gDNA that made up the material.

CDR3 size: 14 residues. V shed 6 bases and J 1 base; nucleotides not matched to a gene: 2. Germline-derived CDR1 and CDR2 are MGHDK and SYGVNS. In the authors' workflow: Amplification of reference gene primers was used by the study to estimate nucleated cell counts. The table came from immunoSEQ multiplex PCR; TCRdb's copy has only in-frame clones and leaves some out. V, J and clone size are those of that table, while D and trimming were read from the DNA. The sample includes around 250,000 clones, approximately 89% of them seen just once. The genes are TRBV25-1 and TRBJ2-3; 9 bases map to TRBD1. Sequencing used peripheral blood. This clonotype was obtained from a woman aged 40 to 50 who had recovered from COVID-19. The DNA of the CDR3 is TGTGCCAGCAGAACAGGGGGCGGCACAGATACGCAGTATTTT. This codes for CASRTGGGTDTQYF.